Presented here are 26 T cell receptor beta chains from one specimen sequenced in a study of graft-versus-host responses after intestinal transplantation. Some clones are missing from TCRdb's copy, which holds only in-frame ones; the method was immunoSEQ multiplex PCR. Found here are about 14,000 clones, around 96% of them singletons; the top ten hold about 0.78%. This specimen consisted of PBMCs, obtained 9 days after transplant. The source of these receptors is a human patient who received an intestinal transplant, so some T cells may come from the graft donor.

This clone was detected only once. V gene TRBV7-9 combines with J gene TRBJ2-1; tentatively, D is TRBD1 (6 bases). V gave up 5 bases and J gave up 7 bases, with 9 bases separating them. The CDR3 loop spans 12 amino acids. Germline V gene data show CDR1 as SEHNR and CDR2 as FQNEAQ (reference sequence). CDR3 region: CASSPDRNEQFF. The CDR3 region has the DNA TGTGCCAGCAGCCCCGACAGGAATGAGCAGTTCTTC.

The V and J genes are TRBV27 and TRBJ2-7; TRBD1 aligns across 7 bases. The CDR3 has 14 amino acids. V lost 2 bases, J lost 2 bases, and 3 bases stayed unmatched. Germline CDR1 is MNHEY and CDR2 is SMNVEV (reference sequence). Written as DNA, the CDR3 is TGTGCCAGCAGTTTAGGGCAGGGGGCCTACGAGCAGTACTTC. Translating it yields CASSLGQGAYEQYF.

The genes are TRBV29-1 and TRBJ1-2; D is possibly TRBD1 (5 bases). Trimming pared 5 bases from V and 8 bases from J, leaving 21 bases between. Germline V gives CDR1 SQVTM, CDR2 ANQGSEA. CDR3 size: 14 residues. CDR3 sequence: CSVSIRDPEDGYTF. The CDR3, as DNA: TGCAGCGTTTCTATCCGGGACCCTGAGGACGGCTACACCTTC.

The gene calls are TRBV19 and TRBJ2-2; no clear D gene. Trimming pared 1 base from V and 6 bases from J, leaving 6 bases between. CDR3 size: 13 residues. In germline, CDR1 is LNHDA, CDR2 SQIVND (reference sequence). The CDR3 bases are TGTGCCAGTAGTATAGCCAGGCCCGGGGAGCTGTTTTTT. Translation gives CASSIARPGELFF.

The chain recombines TRBV4-2 with TRBJ2-7; 7 bases line up with TRBD1. CDR1 LGHNA and CDR2 YNFKEQ come from the germline V gene. Trimming at V came to 4 bases and at J to 0 bases, leaving 6 bases not matched to a gene. The CDR3 consists of 15 residues. The CDR3 loop is CASSPSDRSSYEQYF. CDR3 DNA sequence: TGTGCCAGCAGCCCCTCGGACAGGAGCTCCTACGAGCAGTACTTC.

The rearrangement uses TRBV27 and TRBJ1-3, with D hard to call. Germline V gene lookup returns CDR1 MNHEY and CDR2 SMNVEV (reference sequence). V gave up 2 bases and J gave up 1 base, with 6 bases separating them. The CDR3 sequence is 14 residues long. The CDR3 protein is CASSLGISGNTIYF. CDR3 bases: TGTGCCAGCAGTTTAGGGATATCTGGAAACACCATATATTTT.

V and J are TRBV2 and TRBJ2-3, with D possibly TRBD1 on 6 matching bases. The V end lost 4 bases, the J end lost 0 bases, and 17 bases lay between the germline ends. The CDR3 extends over 17 amino acids. Germline loops: CDR1 SNHLY, CDR2 FYNNEI. The CDR3 sequence: CASSGPRDTSSTDTQYF. CDR3 sequence (DNA): TGTGCCAGCAGTGGACCTCGGGACACATCTAGCACAGATACGCAGTATTTT.

This rearrangement joins TRBV7-8 to TRBJ2-1; 7 bases are shared with TRBD1. V lost 5 bases, J lost 7 bases, and 2 bases stayed unmatched. Germline CDR1 is SGHVS and CDR2 is FQNEAQ. The CDR3 sequence is 12 residues long. The CDR3 loop is CASSKQGNEQFF. In nucleotides, the CDR3 is TGTGCCAGCAGCAAACAGGGGAATGAGCAGTTCTTC.

The chain joins TRBV21-1 to TRBJ1-5; the table's D call TRBD1 went unverified against the DNA. TRBV21-1 is recorded as a pseudogene. There are 20 residues in the CDR3. This CDR3 reads CASSNNPRTQRIDSNQPQHF. The CDR3, as DNA: TGTGCCAGCAGCAACAACCCCCGGACACAACGGATTGATAGCAATCAGCCCCAGCATTTT.

This chain uses TRBV27 with TRBJ2-7; tentatively, D is TRBD2 (6 bases). The CDR3 loop spans 14 amino acids. V dropped 6 bases and J dropped 3 bases, with 15 bases sitting between them. The germline V gene encodes CDR1 MNHEY and CDR2 SMNVEV (reference sequence). The DNA for the CDR3 is TGTGCCAGCAGCCTCTCCCGACTAGGCTACGAGCAGTACTTC. Its translation is CASSLSRLGYEQYF.

This clone was recorded only once. The chain recombines TRBV20-1 with TRBJ2-5; D possibly corresponds to TRBD2 (5 bases). CDR3 length: 11 amino acids. Germline CDR1 DFQATT, CDR2 SNEGSKA (reference sequence). V shed 6 bases and J shed 5 bases, with 10 bases lying between them. DNA of the CDR3: TGCAGTGCGCGGACTGTGGAGACCCAGTACTTC. Protein: CSARTVETQYF.

The chain combines TRBV5-8 with TRBJ1-2; the D gene is possibly TRBD1 (5 bases). The CDR3 is made up of 13 amino acids. Trimming removed 1 base from V and 4 bases from J, with 8 bases in between. Germline-derived CDR1 and CDR2 are SGHTS and YDEGEE. CDR3 sequence: CASSLKGTYGYTF. The CDR3 bases are TGTGCCAGCAGCTTGAAAGGGACCTATGGCTACACCTTC.

The CDR3 nucleotides are TGTGCCAGCAGCGCTGCATATGGACGGACCTACGAGCAGTACTTC. Amino acids: CASSAAYGRTYEQYF. The chain links TRBV9 to TRBJ2-7; no firm D call. With 3 bases removed from V and 2 bases from J, the gap between germline ends came to 15 bases. This CDR3 spans 15 amino acids. Germline loops: CDR1 SGDLS, CDR2 YYNGEE.

V usage is TRBV19 and J usage is TRBJ1-1, with D uncertain. Trimming removed 0 bases from V and 1 base from J, with 12 bases in between. Germline CDR1 and CDR2: LNHDA and SQIVND (reference sequence). CDR3 length: 16 amino acids. In DNA, the CDR3 is TGTGCCAGTAGTATAGAAAACCGAATGGGGAACACTGAAGCTTTCTTT. Translating gives CASSIENRMGNTEAFF.

V usage is TRBV7-8 and J usage is TRBJ2-1; D gene unclear. Germline V gives CDR1 SGHVS, CDR2 FQNEAQ. The CDR3 totals 15 residues. Trimming took 1 base from V and 5 from J, leaving 12 bases between them. The CDR3 bases are TGTGCCAGCAGCTTAGAATCACCCGAGAACAATGAGCAGTTCTTC. Protein product: CASSLESPENNEQFF.

This rearrangement joins TRBV10-1 to TRBJ2-5; D ambiguous. The V and J ends lost 1 base and 1 base respectively, with 13 bases between them. The CDR3 spans 16 residues. Germline V gene lookup returns CDR1 WNHNN and CDR2 SYGVQD (reference sequence). CDR3 bases: TGCGCCAGCAGTGAGTTTGGTGGTTCGGGCCAAGAGACCCAGTACTTC. Translated: CASSEFGGSGQETQYF.

The chain couples TRBV6-5 to TRBJ1-1, with 7 bases lining up with TRBD1. The germline gives CDR1 MNHEY, CDR2 SVGAGI. This CDR3 is built from 14 residues. V lost 6 bases, J lost 0 bases, and 4 bases stayed unmatched. The CDR3 nucleotides are TGTGCCAGCAGCCAGGGGGGGATGAACACTGAAGCTTTCTTT. It translates to CASSQGGMNTEAFF.

The V and J genes are TRBV28 and TRBJ1-1; 9 bases agree with TRBD1. CDR3 size: 14 residues. Germline lookup yields CDR1 MDHEN and CDR2 SYDVKM. J gave up 5 bases and V 4 bases, and 5 bases lay outside the gene matches. CDR3 in DNA: TGTGCCAGCAGTTCCCACGGGACAGGGACTGAAGCTTTCTTT. It yields the protein CASSSHGTGTEAFF.

V is TRBV13 and J is TRBJ2-7, with a possible D match to TRBD1 (6 bases). This CDR3 contains 14 residues. Germline assignment: CDR1 PRHDT and CDR2 FYEKMQ (reference sequence). V lost 5 bases, J lost 3 bases, and 14 bases lay in between. Written as DNA, the CDR3 is TGTGCCAGCAGCCCCACAGGGTCTTACTACGAGCAGTACTTC. It yields the protein CASSPTGSYYEQYF.

The V call is TRBV4-1, the J call TRBJ2-2, with a tentative D call TRBD2 (5 bases). Trimming took 4 bases from V and 1 from J, leaving 16 bases between them. Looked up from germline, CDR1 is MGHRA and CDR2 is YSYEKL. The CDR3 runs 17 residues. CDR3 sequence: CASSLQGSLENTGELFF. As DNA, the CDR3 is TGCGCCAGCAGCCTCCAAGGTTCACTAGAGAACACCGGGGAGCTGTTTTTT.

J is TRBJ1-5 and V is TRBV6-5; D unresolved. CDR1 is MNHEY, CDR2 SVGAGI, per germline. The V end lost 5 bases, the J end lost 5 bases, and 7 bases lay between the germline ends. The length of the CDR3 is 12 residues. The CDR3 loop reads CASSPGYQPQHF. The CDR3 DNA follows: TGTGCCAGCAGTCCAGGATATCAGCCCCAGCATTTT.

The V call is TRBV10-2, the J call TRBJ1-2, with D possibly being TRBD1 (6 bases). The CDR3 has 13 amino acids. Germline V gene data show CDR1 as WSHSY and CDR2 as SAAADI. V gave up 8 bases and J gave up 8 bases, with 18 bases separating them. The CDR3 DNA reads as TGCGCCAGCCCACGGGGGGGGCGGAAAGGCTACACCTTC. This translates into CASPRGGRKGYTF.

The genes are TRBV28 and TRBJ2-2; 7 bases are shared with TRBD2. The ends lost 2 bases at V and 6 bases at J; junction bases unmatched: 0. CDR3 size: 13 residues. In germline, CDR1 is MDHEN, CDR2 SYDVKM. CDR3: CASSLGRAGELFF. The CDR3 coding sequence is TGTGCCAGCAGTTTAGGGAGGGCCGGGGAGCTGTTTTTT. The complete variable domain, with remaining parts taken from reference TRBV28 and TRBJ2-2, reads DVKVTQSSRYLVKRTGEKVFLECVQDMDHENMFWYRQDPGLGLRLIYFSYDVKMKEKGDIPEGYSVSREKKERFSLILESASTNQTSMYLCASSLGRAGELFFGEGSRLTVL.

V usage is TRBV28 and J usage is TRBJ2-7; D gene unclear. V was trimmed by 4 bases and J by 4 bases, leaving 8 bases between them. The germline CDR1 and CDR2 sequences are MDHEN and SYDVKM. The CDR3 is made up of 12 amino acids. CDR3 bases: TGTGCCAGCAGTTGGGATCTGTACGAGCAGTACTTC. This encodes CASSWDLYEQYF.

Concerning this clone itself: A junction boundary mismatches the germline segment, possibly from a read error. V usage is TRBV7-6 and J usage is TRBJ2-7; 7 nucleotides match TRBD2. Germline V gene lookup returns CDR1 SGHVS and CDR2 FNYEAQ. This CDR3 region has 15 residues. The CDR3 sequence is CASSSGVGEGYKQYF. In DNA form, the CDR3 reads TGTGCCAGCAGCTCGGGGGTAGGGGAGGGCTACAAGCAGTACTTC.

V usage is TRBV28 and J usage is TRBJ2-7; a weak D match, TRBD2 (6 bases). From germline, CDR1 is MDHEN and CDR2 SYDVKM. The CDR3 length is 14 residues. With 2 bases removed from V and 2 bases from J, the gap between germline ends came to 10 bases. The CDR3 spells CASSLPAGTYEQYF. The CDR3 DNA follows: TGTGCCAGCAGTTTACCGGCGGGGACCTACGAGCAGTACTTC.